This TCR beta chain came from a study of CD8 T cells in Susac syndrome. Whole-study findings and limits: The study conceded that relatively few individuals underwent its TCR sequencing and HLA analysis.

The CDR3 totals 13 residues. The V segment lost 6 bases and the J segment 2 bases; nucleotides outside the gene matches: 5. Germline assignment: CDR1 DFQATT and CDR2 SNEGSKA (reference sequence). To note about this clonotype: The antigen is undetermined.

The authors carried out high-throughput sequencing of TCR beta. They applied it to CD8+ and CD4+ T cells obtained from blood. The TEMRA cells underwent FACS enrichment, while the CD8+ and CD4+ T cells underwent negative isolation. Reverse transcription of roughly 0.5 to 1 ug RNA was performed with random hexamers. Using its own MiXCR run on the immunoSEQ multiplex PCR reads, TCRdb lists one record per CDR3 protein. Among 300,000 to 350,000 distinct CDR3 sequences listed, about 90% were seen once. This receptor was identified in a human donor with multiple sclerosis. V is TRBV20-1 and J is TRBJ2-7; 9 bases match TRBD1. Sequenced input: CD4+ T cells from PBMCs. The CDR3 DNA follows: TGCAGTGCAAGTTGGGACAGGGCCTACGAGCAGTACTTC. Protein: CSASWDRAYEQYF.